Listed below are T cell receptor beta chains from one sample, sequenced in a study of tumor and adjacent non-tumor tissue in lung cancer. TCRdb re-derived calls from the multiplex PCR reads in MiXCR, one entry per CDR3 protein. The table lists 90,000 to 110,000 distinct CDR3 sequences, about 61% of them singletons. Material: distant non-tumor lung tissue. The source of these receptors is a man aged 60 to 75 with non-small cell lung cancer. Each CDR3 is given with its conserved first and last residue. D genes are given only for firm matches. Rows give clone size only sometimes, using once, few, many, or a class for an expanded clone.

CDR3 DNA: TGTGCCAGCAGTAGGACAGCAGATGAAAAACTGTTTTTT; CDR3 protein: CASSRTADEKLFF; J gene: TRBJ1-4; V gene: TRBV6-6; clone size: many; D gene: -
CDR3 DNA: TGTGCCAGCAGCCGAGATGGGCGCGGGAATCGATATGGCACAGATACGCAGTATTTT; CDR3 protein: CASSRDGRGNRYGTDTQYF; J gene: TRBJ2-3; V gene: TRBV4-2; clone size: -; D gene: -
CDR3 DNA: TGCAGCGATGGTGACCCTAGCGGCATCTCCTGCGAGCAGTACTTC; CDR3 protein: CSDGDPSGISCEQYF; J gene: TRBJ2-7; V gene: TRBV29-1; clone size: -; D gene: TRBD2
CDR3 DNA: TGTACCAGCAGCCAAGATCCGACCACAGATACACAGTATTTT; CDR3 protein: CTSSQDPTTDTQYF; J gene: TRBJ2-3; V gene: TRBV4-2; clone size: -; D gene: -
CDR3 DNA: TGTGCCAGCAGTTTGGGACAGAAGAACACTGAAGCTTTCTTT; CDR3 protein: CASSLGQKNTEAFF; J gene: TRBJ1-1; V gene: TRBV28; clone size: many; D gene: TRBD1
CDR3 DNA: TGTGCCAGCAGTTTAATAGCGGGGCAGACTAGCCCCCACGAGCAGTACTTC; CDR3 protein: CASSLIAGQTSPHEQYF; J gene: TRBJ2-7; V gene: TRBV7-3; clone size: few; D gene: TRBD2
CDR3 DNA: TGCGCCAGCAGCTTCAGGGCGGGGCCAGCAACTAATGAAAAACTGTTTTTT; CDR3 protein: CASSFRAGPATNEKLFF; J gene: TRBJ1-4; V gene: TRBV5-1; clone size: -; D gene: -
CDR3 DNA: TGTGCCAGCAATCCACTAGCGGGAGGGTACAATGAGCTGTTCTTC; CDR3 protein: CASNPLAGGYNELFF; J gene: TRBJ2-1; V gene: TRBV11-2; clone size: -; D gene: TRBD2
CDR3 DNA: TGTGCCAGCAGTCAAAGAGGGGACAGTCGCGGGGCCAACGTCCTGATTTTC; CDR3 protein: CASSQRGDSRGANVLIF; J gene: TRBJ2-6; V gene: TRBV5-4; clone size: -; D gene: -
CDR3 DNA: TGCGTCAGCAGCTTGGGGCAGGGTGATCAGCCCCAGCATTTT; CDR3 protein: CVSSLGQGDQPQHF; J gene: TRBJ1-5; V gene: TRBV5-1; clone size: -; D gene: -
CDR3 DNA: TGTGCCACCGGATCGGGACAGGGAAACACCGGGGAGCTGTTTTTT; CDR3 protein: CATGSGQGNTGELFF; J gene: TRBJ2-2; V gene: TRBV24-1; clone size: once; D gene: TRBD1
CDR3 DNA: TGTGCCAGCAGTTATCTGACAGGGGGCGCGGGGAACACTGAAGCTTTCTTT; CDR3 protein: CASSYLTGGAGNTEAFF; J gene: TRBJ1-1; V gene: TRBV6-1; clone size: -; D gene: TRBD1
CDR3 DNA: TGCGCCAGCACCCTGGCCCGGGGAGGAAGAGATACGCAGTATTTT; CDR3 protein: CASTLARGGRDTQYF; J gene: TRBJ2-3; V gene: TRBV5-1; clone size: many; D gene: -
CDR3 DNA: TGCAGCGTTGAAGAAAGGGCCAGGGGCACAGATACGCAGTATTTT; CDR3 protein: CSVEERARGTDTQYF; J gene: TRBJ2-3; V gene: TRBV29-1; clone size: many; D gene: -
CDR3 DNA: TGCGCCAGCAGCGCAGGGGGATCGGGGAACACTGAAGTTTTCTTT; CDR3 protein: CASSAGGSGNTEVFF; J gene: TRBJ1-1; V gene: TRBV5-1; clone size: -; D gene: TRBD1
CDR3 DNA: TGTGCCAGCAGCCTCGGGACAAGCACTGAAGCTTTCTTT; CDR3 protein: CASSLGTSTEAFF; J gene: TRBJ1-1; V gene: TRBV5-5; clone size: once; D gene: -